This entry lists 20 T cell receptor beta chains sequenced from one sample in a study of T cell responses to AZD1222 COVID-19 vaccine. This table comes from immunoSEQ multiplex PCR, and its TCRdb copy is limited to in-frame clones, with some not included. In the table there are about 45,000 clones, 70% to 90% of which are singletons. The specimen comprised peripheral blood, sampled 28 days after the second AZD1222 dose. Receptors originate from an adult who received the AZD1222 COVID-19 vaccine.

The chain carries TRBV19 and TRBJ1-2; possible D gene TRBD1, 6 bases. The ends were cut back, 0 bases at V and 4 bases at J, with 9 bases in the middle. The CDR3 has 14 amino acids. Germline CDR1 is LNHDA and CDR2 is SQIVND (reference sequence). CDR3 region: CASSIERGAYGYTF. In nucleotides, the CDR3 is TGTGCCAGTAGTATAGAAAGGGGGGCCTATGGCTACACCTTC.

The J gene is TRBJ2-2, the V gene TRBV14; D remains unclear. V lost 1 base, J lost 1 base, and 4 bases lay in between. Germline CDR1 and CDR2: SGHDN and FVKESK. The length of the CDR3 is 14 residues. Here the CDR3 reads CASSQVGNTGELFF. The CDR3, as DNA: TGTGCCAGCAGCCAAGTCGGGAACACCGGGGAGCTGTTTTTT.

This rearrangement joins TRBV11-2 to TRBJ2-7; TRBD1 is a possible D gene (5 bases). This CDR3 is built from 15 residues. Trimming removed 1 base from V and 1 base from J, with 11 bases in between. Germline V gene lookup returns CDR1 SGHAT and CDR2 FQNNGV. In nucleotides, the CDR3 is TGTGCCAGCAGCTTAGGTCCAGGGTGGTCCTACGAGCAGTACTTC. It is translated as CASSLGPGWSYEQYF.

The chain couples TRBV7-8 to TRBJ1-5; 8 bases map to TRBD1. Trimming removed 5 bases from V and 6 bases from J; junction bases left unmatched: 9. Looked up from germline, CDR1 is SGHVS and CDR2 is FQNEAQ. The CDR3 is 15 residues long. For the CDR3, the DNA is TGTGCCAGCAGCCTCCGGGACAGGTTAAGTCAGCCCCAGCATTTT. This translates into CASSLRDRLSQPQHF. The full variable domain, with the rest looked up from reference TRBV7-8 and TRBJ1-5, is GAGVSQSPRYKVAKRGQDVALRCDPISGHVSLFWYQQALGQGPEFLTYFQNEAQLDKSGLPSDRFFAERPEGSVSTLKIQRTQQEDSAVYLCASSLRDRLSQPQHFGDGTRLSIL.

In this sample, this clone turned up once. V gene TRBV11-2 combines with J gene TRBJ2-7; 13 bases are a match to TRBD2. The CDR3 spans 15 residues. With V trimmed by 1 base and J by 3 bases, 0 bases remained unmatched. The germline CDR1 and CDR2 sequences are SGHAT and FQNNGV. The CDR3 reads CASSLGTSGSYEQYF. Here the CDR3 DNA reads TGTGCCAGCAGCTTAGGGACTAGCGGGAGCTACGAGCAGTACTTC.

The rearrangement uses TRBV11-1 and TRBJ1-3; D gene unclear. Trimming cost V 5 bases and J 0 bases, with 5 bases left between them. This CDR3 spans 13 amino acids. Germline V gives CDR1 SGHAT, CDR2 FQDESV (reference sequence). The CDR3 DNA follows: TGTGCCAGCAGCGGGTCCTCTGGAAACACCATATATTTT. Translated: CASSGSSGNTIYF.

The rearrangement joins TRBV14 to TRBJ2-1; D unclear. The CDR3 is 13 amino acids. V gave up 0 bases and J gave up 9 bases, with 9 bases separating them. Germline assignment: CDR1 SGHDN and CDR2 FVKESK. The CDR3 coding sequence is TGTGCCAGCAGCCAAGATCGGTCCACTGAGCAGTTCTTC. This translates into CASSQDRSTEQFF. The entire variable domain, with the rest obtained from reference TRBV14 and TRBJ2-1, is as follows: EAGVTQFPSHSVIEKGQTVTLRCDPISGHDNLYWYRRVMGKEIKFLLHFVKESKQDESGMPNNRFLAERTGGTYSTLKVQPAELEDSGVYFCASSQDRSTEQFFGPGTRLTVL.

The chain has TRBV6-5 and TRBJ1-4; 7 bases align to TRBD1. V was pared by 6 bases and J by 8 bases, with 9 bases of the junction left unmatched. The CDR3 length is 14 residues. CDR1 is MNHEY and CDR2 is SVGAGI in the germline V gene. The CDR3 loop is CASRPRQGWEKLFF. In DNA form, the CDR3 reads TGTGCCAGCAGACCCCGACAGGGCTGGGAAAAACTGTTTTTT.

V and J are TRBV4-1 and TRBJ2-2; D possibly uses TRBD1 or TRBD2 (5 bases each). CDR1 is MGHRA and CDR2 is YSYEKL in the germline V gene. Trimming removed 3 bases from V and 5 bases from J, with 19 bases in between. The CDR3 has 17 residues. The CDR3 is CASSHQGTRRETGELFF. The DNA for the CDR3 is TGCGCCAGCAGCCATCAAGGGACGCGTCGAGAAACCGGGGAGCTGTTTTTT.

The V and J genes are TRBV3-1 (or the pseudogene TRBV3-2) and TRBJ1-5; D gene ambiguous. The V gene's germline CDR1 is LGHDT and CDR2 YNNKEL (reference sequence). There are 13 residues in the CDR3. Trimming stripped 0 bases from V and 7 bases from J, with 7 bases between. Written as DNA, the CDR3 is TGTGCCAGCAGCCAAGACGTTGGCCAGCCCCAGCATTTT. This translates into CASSQDVGQPQHF.

The chain uses TRBV2 and TRBJ1-1, with 7 bases matching TRBD1. J lost 0 bases, V lost 3 bases, and 13 bases had no gene match. Germline loops: CDR1 SNHLY, CDR2 FYNNEI. The CDR3 spans 18 residues. The CDR3 coding sequence is TGTGCCAGCAGTGACAGGGGGGGCCTAATGCAAATGAACACTGAAGCTTTCTTT. Residues: CASSDRGGLMQMNTEAFF.

V is TRBV29-1 and J is TRBJ1-1, with D possibly being TRBD1 (5 bases). The CDR3 covers 13 residues. Germline-derived CDR1 and CDR2 are SQVTM and ANQGSEA. V was clipped by 6 bases and J by 5 bases, with 16 bases between them. CDR3 in amino acids: CSVGTLAGTEAFF. In DNA form, the CDR3 reads TGCAGCGTCGGGACGTTGGCGGGGACTGAAGCTTTCTTT.

This chain connects TRBV20-1 to TRBJ2-7; a weak D match, TRBD1 (5 bases). The CDR3 is 13 amino acids. V lost 3 bases and J 0 bases, leaving 9 bases between the germline ends. Per germline, CDR1 DFQATT and CDR2 SNEGSKA (reference sequence). The CDR3 DNA follows: TGCAGTGCTAGTGACAGCTTCTCCTACGAGCAGTACTTC. Translated: CSASDSFSYEQYF.

The chain links TRBV10-3 to TRBJ1-5, with unresolved D. Germline-derived CDR1 and CDR2 are ENHRY and SYGVKD. Trimming took off 3 bases at V and 0 bases at J, with 6 bases between the two ends. The CDR3 loop spans 14 amino acids. The CDR3 protein is CAISDPYSNQPQHF. In DNA form, the CDR3 reads TGTGCCATCAGTGACCCTTATAGCAATCAGCCCCAGCATTTT.

V gene TRBV19 combines with J gene TRBJ2-2; TRBD1 matches 10 bases. Trimming at V came to 1 base and at J to 7 bases, leaving 9 bases not matched to a gene. Germline V gene sequence: CDR1 LNHDA, CDR2 SQIVND (reference sequence). This CDR3 has 17 amino acids. CDR3 DNA sequence: TGTGCCAGTAGTATAGGGAGGACAGGGGGGACTGGCGGGGAGCTGTTTTTT. Residues: CASSIGRTGGTGGELFF.

J is TRBJ2-5 and V is TRBV5-6, with 13 bases lining up with TRBD2. J was trimmed by 4 bases and V by 3 bases; bases with no gene match: 9. The CDR3 sequence is 17 residues long. Germline CDR1 is SGHDT and CDR2 is YYEEEE. The CDR3 sequence: CASSSRTSGRGGETQYF. In DNA, the CDR3 is TGTGCCAGCAGCTCTAGGACTAGCGGGAGAGGGGGAGAGACCCAGTACTTC. Supplemented by reference TRBV5-6 and TRBJ2-5, the full variable domain reads DAGVTQSPTHLIKTRGQQVTLRCSPKSGHDTVSWYQQALGQGPQFIFQYYEEEERQRGNFPDRFSGHQFPNYSSELNVNALLLGDSALYLCASSSRTSGRGGETQYFGPGTRLLVL.

Only a few counts were recorded for this clone. The V gene is TRBV9, the J gene TRBJ2-2, with 7 nucleotides matching TRBD2. Per the germline V gene, CDR1 is SGDLS and CDR2 is YYNGEE. The CDR3 extends over 15 amino acids. V gave up 0 bases and J gave up 4 bases; unmatched junction bases: 3. The CDR3: CASSVDGRSTGELFF. CDR3 nucleotide sequence: TGTGCCAGCAGCGTAGACGGGAGGAGCACCGGGGAGCTGTTTTTT.

The rearrangement links TRBV20-1 to TRBJ1-4; D ambiguous. V lost 3 bases and J lost 8, with 13 bases in between. CDR3 length equals 13 residues. Germline loops: CDR1 DFQATT, CDR2 SNEGSKA (reference sequence). CDR3 in DNA: TGCAGTGCTAGTCTGGAATTAGGGGAAAAACTGTTTTTT. Protein sequence: CSASLELGEKLFF.

The chain couples TRBV2 to TRBJ2-2; TRBD1 matches at 11 bases. Trimming at V came to 6 bases and at J to 5 bases, leaving 5 bases not matched to a gene. Germline lookup yields CDR1 SNHLY and CDR2 FYNNEI. This CDR3 contains 15 residues. The DNA of the CDR3 is TGTGCCAGCAGCTTCCGGGACAGGGGGACCGGGGAGCTGTTTTTT. Protein: CASSFRDRGTGELFF.

This clone was counted between two and nine times. The genes are TRBV9 and TRBJ2-1; 8 bases are a match to TRBD2. The CDR3 contains 15 residues. Per germline, CDR1 SGDLS and CDR2 YYNGEE. V trimming: 4 bases; J trimming: 10 bases; junction bases outside the gene matches: 13. CDR3 protein: CASSPGVAGSTEQFF. CDR3 bases: TGTGCCAGCAGCCCCGGGGTAGCGGGATCTACGGAGCAGTTCTTC.